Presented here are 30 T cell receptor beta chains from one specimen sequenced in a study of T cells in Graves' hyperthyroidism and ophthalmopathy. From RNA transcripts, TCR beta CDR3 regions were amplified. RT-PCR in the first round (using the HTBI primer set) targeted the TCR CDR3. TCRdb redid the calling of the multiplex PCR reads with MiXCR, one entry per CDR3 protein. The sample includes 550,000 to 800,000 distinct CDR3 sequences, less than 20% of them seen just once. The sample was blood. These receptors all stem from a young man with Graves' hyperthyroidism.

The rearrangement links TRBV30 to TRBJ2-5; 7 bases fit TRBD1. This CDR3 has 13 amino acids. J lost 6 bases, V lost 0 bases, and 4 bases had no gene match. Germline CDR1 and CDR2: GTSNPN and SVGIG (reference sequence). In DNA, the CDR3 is TGTGCCTGGAGTGTTAGACAGGGCCAGACCCAGTACTTC. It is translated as CAWSVRQGQTQYF.

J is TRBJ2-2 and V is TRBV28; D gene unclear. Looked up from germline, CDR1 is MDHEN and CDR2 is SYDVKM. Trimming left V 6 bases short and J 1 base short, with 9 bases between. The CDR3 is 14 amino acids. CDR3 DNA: TGTGCCAGCAGCCAATTGATGAACACCGGGGAGCTGTTTTTT. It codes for CASSQLMNTGELFF. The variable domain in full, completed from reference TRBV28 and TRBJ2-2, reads DVKVTQSSRYLVKRTGEKVFLECVQDMDHENMFWYRQDPGLGLRLIYFSYDVKMKEKGDIPEGYSVSREKKERFSLILESASTNQTSMYLCASSQLMNTGELFFGEGSRLTVL.

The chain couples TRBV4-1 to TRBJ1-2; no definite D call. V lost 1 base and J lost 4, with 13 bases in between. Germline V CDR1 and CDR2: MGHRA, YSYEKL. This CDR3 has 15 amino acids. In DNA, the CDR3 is TGCGCCAGCAGCCAAGTTCATGGCGCCTTCTATGGCTACACCTTC. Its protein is CASSQVHGAFYGYTF.

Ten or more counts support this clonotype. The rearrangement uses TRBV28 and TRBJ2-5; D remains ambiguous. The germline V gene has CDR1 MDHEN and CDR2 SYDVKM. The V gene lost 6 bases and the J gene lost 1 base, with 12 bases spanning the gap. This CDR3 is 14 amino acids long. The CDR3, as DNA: TGTGCCAGCAGCCCCCCCATGACCCAAGAGACCCAGTACTTC. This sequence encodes CASSPPMTQETQYF.

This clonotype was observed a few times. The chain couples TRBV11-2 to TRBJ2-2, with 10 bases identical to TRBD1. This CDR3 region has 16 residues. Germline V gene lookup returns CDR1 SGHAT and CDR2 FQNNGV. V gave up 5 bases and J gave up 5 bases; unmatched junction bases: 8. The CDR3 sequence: CASSHGQGGATGELFF. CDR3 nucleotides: TGTGCCAGCAGCCATGGACAGGGGGGAGCGACCGGGGAGCTGTTTTTT.

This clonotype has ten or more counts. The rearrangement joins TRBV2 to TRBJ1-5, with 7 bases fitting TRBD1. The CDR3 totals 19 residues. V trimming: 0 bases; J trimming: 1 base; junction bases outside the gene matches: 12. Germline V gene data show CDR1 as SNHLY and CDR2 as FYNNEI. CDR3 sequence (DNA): TGTGCCAGCAGTGAAGCGAGCACCGGGACAGCCCACAGCAATCAGCCCCAGCATTTT. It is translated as CASSEASTGTAHSNQPQHF.

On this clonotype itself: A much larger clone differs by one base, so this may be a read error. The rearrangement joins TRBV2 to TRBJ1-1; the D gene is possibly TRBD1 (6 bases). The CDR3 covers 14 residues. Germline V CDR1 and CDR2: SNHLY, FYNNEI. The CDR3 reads CASDSQGMNTGAFF. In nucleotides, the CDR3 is TGTGCCAGCGATTCCCAGGGGATGAACACTGGAGCTTTCTTT. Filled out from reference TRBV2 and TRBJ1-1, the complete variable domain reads EPEVTQTPSHQVTQMGQEVILRCVPISNHLYFYWYRQILGQKVEFLVSFYNNEISEKSEIFDDQFSVERPDGSNFTLKIRSTKLEDSAMYFCASDSQGMNTGAFFGQGTRLTVV.

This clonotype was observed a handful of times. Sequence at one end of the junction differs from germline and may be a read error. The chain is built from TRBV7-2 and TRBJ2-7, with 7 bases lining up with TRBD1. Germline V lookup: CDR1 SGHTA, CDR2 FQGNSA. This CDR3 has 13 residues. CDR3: CVSSKWTGYEQYF. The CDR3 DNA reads TGTGTCAGCAGCAAATGGACAGGTTACGAGCAGTACTTC.

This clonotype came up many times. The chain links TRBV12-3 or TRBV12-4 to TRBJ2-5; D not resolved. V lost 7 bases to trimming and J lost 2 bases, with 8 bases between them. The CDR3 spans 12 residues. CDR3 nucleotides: TGTGCCAGCAACTCTGATCAAGAGACCCAGTACTTC. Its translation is CASNSDQETQYF.

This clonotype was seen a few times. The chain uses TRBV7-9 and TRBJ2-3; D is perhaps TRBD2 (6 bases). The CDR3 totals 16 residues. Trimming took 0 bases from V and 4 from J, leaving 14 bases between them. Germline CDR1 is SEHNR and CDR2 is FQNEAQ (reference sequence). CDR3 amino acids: CASSLARLATSDTQYF. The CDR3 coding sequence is TGTGCCAGCAGCTTAGCGAGGCTAGCGACCTCAGATACGCAGTATTTT.

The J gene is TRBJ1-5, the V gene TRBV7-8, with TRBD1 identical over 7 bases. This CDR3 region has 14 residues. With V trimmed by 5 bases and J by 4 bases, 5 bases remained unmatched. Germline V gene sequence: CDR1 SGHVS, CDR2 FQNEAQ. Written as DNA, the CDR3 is TGTGCCAGCAGCGAGGACAGGTTTAATCAGCCCCAGCATTTT. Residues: CASSEDRFNQPQHF.

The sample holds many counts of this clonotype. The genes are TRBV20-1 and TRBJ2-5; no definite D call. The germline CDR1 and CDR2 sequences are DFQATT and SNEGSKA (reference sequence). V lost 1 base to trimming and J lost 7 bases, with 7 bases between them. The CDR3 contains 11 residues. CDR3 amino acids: CSARGLGTQYF. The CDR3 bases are TGCAGTGCTAGAGGGCTCGGGACCCAGTACTTC.

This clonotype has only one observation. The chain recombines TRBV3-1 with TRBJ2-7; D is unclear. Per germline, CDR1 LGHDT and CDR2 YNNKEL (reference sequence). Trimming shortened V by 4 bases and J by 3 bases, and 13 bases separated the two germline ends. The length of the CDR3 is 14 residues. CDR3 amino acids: CASSRSVRNYEQYF. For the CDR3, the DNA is TGTGCCAGCAGCCGTTCCGTGAGGAACTACGAGCAGTACTTC.

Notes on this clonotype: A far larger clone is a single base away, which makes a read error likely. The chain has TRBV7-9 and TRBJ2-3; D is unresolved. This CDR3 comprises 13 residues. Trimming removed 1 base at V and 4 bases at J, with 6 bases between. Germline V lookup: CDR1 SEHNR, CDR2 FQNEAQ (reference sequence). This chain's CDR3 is CASSLVLADTQYF. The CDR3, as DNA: TGTGCCAGCAGCTTAGTGCTGGCAGATACGCAGTATTTT.

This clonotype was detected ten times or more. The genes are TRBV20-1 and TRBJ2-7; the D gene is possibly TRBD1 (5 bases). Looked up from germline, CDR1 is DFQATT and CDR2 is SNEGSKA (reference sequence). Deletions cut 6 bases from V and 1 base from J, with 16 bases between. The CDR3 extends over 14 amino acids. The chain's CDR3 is CSADSVQSSYEQYF. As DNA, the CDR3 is TGCAGTGCCGACAGTGTGCAATCGTCCTACGAGCAGTACTTC.

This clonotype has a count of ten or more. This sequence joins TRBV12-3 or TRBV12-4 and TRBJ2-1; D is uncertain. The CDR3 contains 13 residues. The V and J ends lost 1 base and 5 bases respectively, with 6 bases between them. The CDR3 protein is CASSLVGDNEQFF. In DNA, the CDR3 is TGTGCCAGCAGTTTAGTAGGAGACAATGAGCAGTTCTTC.

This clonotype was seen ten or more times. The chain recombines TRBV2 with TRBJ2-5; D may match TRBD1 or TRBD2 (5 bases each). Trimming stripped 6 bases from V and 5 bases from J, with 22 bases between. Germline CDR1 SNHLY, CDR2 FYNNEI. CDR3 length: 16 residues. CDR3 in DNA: TGTGCCAGCAGGAGGGGCCGGATTGCGAATGTGGAGACCCAGTACTTC. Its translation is CASRRGRIANVETQYF.

CDR3 region: CASGPQGSSYNEQFF. The CDR3 region has the DNA TGTGCTAGTGGGCCGCAGGGGAGCTCCTACAATGAGCAGTTCTTC. The V and J genes are TRBV12-5 and TRBJ2-1; TRBD1 might be the D (6 bases). CDR1 and CDR2 from the germline V gene are LGHNT and FRNRAP. V dropped 6 bases and J dropped 0 bases, with 12 bases sitting between them. This CDR3 comprises 15 residues. The full variable domain, in which reference TRBV12-5 and TRBJ2-1 provide the parts outside the CDR3, is DARVTQTPRHKVTEMGQEVTMRCQPILGHNTVFWYRQTMMQGLELLAYFRNRAPLDDSGMPKDRFSAEMPDATLATLKIQPSEPRDSAVYFCASGPQGSSYNEQFFGPGTRLTVL.

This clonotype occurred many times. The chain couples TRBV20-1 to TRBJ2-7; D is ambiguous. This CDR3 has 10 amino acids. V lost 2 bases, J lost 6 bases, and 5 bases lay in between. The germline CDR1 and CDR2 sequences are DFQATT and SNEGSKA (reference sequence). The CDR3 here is CSARLSEQYF. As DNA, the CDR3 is TGCAGTGCTAGACTAAGCGAGCAGTACTTC.

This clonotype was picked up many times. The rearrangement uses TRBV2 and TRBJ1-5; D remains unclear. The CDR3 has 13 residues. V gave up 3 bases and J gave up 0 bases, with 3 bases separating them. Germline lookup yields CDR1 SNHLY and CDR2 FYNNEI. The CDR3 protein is CASSDLSNQPQHF. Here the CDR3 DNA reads TGTGCCAGCAGTGACCTTAGCAATCAGCCCCAGCATTTT.

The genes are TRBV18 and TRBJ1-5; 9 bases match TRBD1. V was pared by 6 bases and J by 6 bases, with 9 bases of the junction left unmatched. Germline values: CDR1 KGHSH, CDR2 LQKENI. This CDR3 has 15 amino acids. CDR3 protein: CASSPGTGKTQPQHF. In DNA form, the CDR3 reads TGTGCCAGCTCCCCCGGGACAGGGAAAACTCAGCCCCAGCATTTT.

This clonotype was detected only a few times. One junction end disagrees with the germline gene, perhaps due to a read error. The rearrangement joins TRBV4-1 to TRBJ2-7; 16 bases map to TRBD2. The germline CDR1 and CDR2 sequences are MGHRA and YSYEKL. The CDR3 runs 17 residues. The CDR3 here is CVSSHDIGTSGRDEQYF. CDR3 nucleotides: TGCGTCAGCAGCCACGATATAGGGACTAGCGGGAGGGACGAGCAGTACTTC.

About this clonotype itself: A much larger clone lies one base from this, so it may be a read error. CDR3 residues: CASSVGRGLTQSQHF. CDR3 sequence (DNA): TGTGCCAGCAGTGTAGGCAGGGGGCTGACGCAGTCCCAGCATTTT. The gene calls are TRBV6-1 and TRBJ1-5; the match to TRBD1 covers 8 bases. The germline V gene encodes CDR1 MNHNS and CDR2 SASEGT. V dropped 4 bases and J dropped 11; count of bases not matched to a gene: 13. The CDR3 extends over 15 amino acids.

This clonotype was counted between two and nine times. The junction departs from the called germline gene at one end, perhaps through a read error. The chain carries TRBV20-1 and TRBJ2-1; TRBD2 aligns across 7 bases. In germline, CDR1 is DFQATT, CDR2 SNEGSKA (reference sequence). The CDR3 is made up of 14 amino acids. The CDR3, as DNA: TGCAGTGCGAGAGGGCTAGCGGAGCACAATGAGCAGTTCTTC. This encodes CSARGLAEHNEQFF.

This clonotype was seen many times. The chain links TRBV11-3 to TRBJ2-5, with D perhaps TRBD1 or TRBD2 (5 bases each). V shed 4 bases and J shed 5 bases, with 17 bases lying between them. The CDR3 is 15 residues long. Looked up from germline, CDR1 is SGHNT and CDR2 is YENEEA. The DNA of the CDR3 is TGTGCCAGCAGCTCGTGGGACGACTCCCCGGAGACCCAGTACTTC. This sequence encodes CASSSWDDSPETQYF.

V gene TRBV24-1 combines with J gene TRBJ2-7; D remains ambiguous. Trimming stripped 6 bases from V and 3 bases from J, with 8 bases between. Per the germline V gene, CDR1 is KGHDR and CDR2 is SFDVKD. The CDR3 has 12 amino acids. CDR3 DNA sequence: TGTGCCACCAGTAACCCGGGCTACGAGCAGTACTTC. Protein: CATSNPGYEQYF.

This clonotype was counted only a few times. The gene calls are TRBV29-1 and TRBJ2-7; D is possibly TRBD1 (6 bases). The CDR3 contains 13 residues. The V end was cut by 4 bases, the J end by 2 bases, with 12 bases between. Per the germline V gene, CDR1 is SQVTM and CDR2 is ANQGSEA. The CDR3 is CSVGAGATYEQYF. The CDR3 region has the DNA TGCAGCGTTGGGGCAGGGGCGACCTACGAGCAGTACTTC.

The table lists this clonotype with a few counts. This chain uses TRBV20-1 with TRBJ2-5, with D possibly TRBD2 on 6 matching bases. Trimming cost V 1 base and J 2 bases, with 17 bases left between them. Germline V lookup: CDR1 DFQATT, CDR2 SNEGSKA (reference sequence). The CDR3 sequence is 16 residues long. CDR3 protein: CSARGPEGVLQETQYF. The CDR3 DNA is TGCAGTGCTAGAGGGCCGGAGGGTGTTTTGCAAGAGACCCAGTACTTC.

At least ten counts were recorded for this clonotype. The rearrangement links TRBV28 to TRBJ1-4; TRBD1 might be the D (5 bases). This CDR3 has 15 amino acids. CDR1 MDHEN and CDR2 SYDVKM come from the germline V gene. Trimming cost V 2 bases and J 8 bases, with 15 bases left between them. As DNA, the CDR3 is TGTGCCAGCAGTTTAGGGGCAGGGATTCCAGAAAAACTGTTTTTT. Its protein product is CASSLGAGIPEKLFF.

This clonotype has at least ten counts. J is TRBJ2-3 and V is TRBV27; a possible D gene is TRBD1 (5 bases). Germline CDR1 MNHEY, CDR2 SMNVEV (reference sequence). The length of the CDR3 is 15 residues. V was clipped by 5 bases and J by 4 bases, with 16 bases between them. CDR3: CASSTGQPGADTQYF. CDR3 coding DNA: TGTGCCAGCAGTACCGGACAACCTGGGGCAGATACGCAGTATTTT.